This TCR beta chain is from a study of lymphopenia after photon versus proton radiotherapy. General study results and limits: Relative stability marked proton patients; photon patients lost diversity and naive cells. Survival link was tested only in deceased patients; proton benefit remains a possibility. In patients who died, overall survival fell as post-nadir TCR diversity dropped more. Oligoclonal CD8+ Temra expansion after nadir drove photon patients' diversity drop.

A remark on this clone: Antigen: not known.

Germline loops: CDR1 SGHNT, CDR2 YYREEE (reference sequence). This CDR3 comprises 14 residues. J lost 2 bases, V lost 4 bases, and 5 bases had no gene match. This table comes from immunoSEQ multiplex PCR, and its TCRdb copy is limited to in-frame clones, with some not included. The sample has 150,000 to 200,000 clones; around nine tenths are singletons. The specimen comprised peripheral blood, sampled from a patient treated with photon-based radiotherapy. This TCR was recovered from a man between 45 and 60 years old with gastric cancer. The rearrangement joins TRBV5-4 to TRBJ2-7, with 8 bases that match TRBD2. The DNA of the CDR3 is TGTGCCAGCAGCCCGACTAGCGAAACCTACGAGCAGTACTTC. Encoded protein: CASSPTSETYEQYF.